The TCR beta chain described here comes from a study of T cell repertoires in cytomegalovirus infection (dated by TCRdb to the late 2010s). Notes on the research overall: Because public TCR beta signatures pointed to carriage of CMV infection together with the matching HLA type, the HLA type of each donor mattered for the analysis.

This clonotype has a handful of counts. It lacks a known antigen. No much larger clonotype is one base removed from it; base qualities were not supplied. Here is what the overall study found, with its caveats: The ex vivo response was dominated by HLA-C-restricted CMV-specific TCR beta clonotypes, and the single most frequent clonotype in two of eight donors was supplied by these HLA-C-restricted clonotypes. In both this cohort and an independent cohort of a few hundred donors, the cumulative frequency of public TCR beta family members distinguished carriers of CMV infection plus the relevant HLA type.

The listed sequencing device is Illumina HiSeq 1500. TCRdb handled the public reads itself, with Q25 trimming in fastp and clone calling in MiXCR, and kept productive beta chains. Identical CDR3 protein sequences are pooled into one entry, listed with their most common genes and DNA. This sample is represented by roughly 630,000 distinct CDR3 sequences; 20% to 25% of them were singletons. The biggest ten clones account for 8% of the sample. This clonotype was sampled from a human donor in good health (CMV status not recorded). Some clones in this sample may be carry-over from other donors' samples. Sequencing was performed on CD8+ T cells from PBMCs.

The CDR3 region has the sequence CASSSQATGELFF. In nucleotide form, the sequence is TGTGCCAGCAGCTCCCAGGCGACCGGGGAGCTGTTTTTT. The chain links TRBV7-9 with TRBJ2-2, with an unclear D gene assignment. The CDR3 goes from the cysteine to the phenylalanine over 13 residues. The DNA shown is the 39-base CDR3, in frame from base 1. The germline V gene (reference sequence) yields SEHNR for CDR1 and FQNEAQ for CDR2. The trim is 4 bases for V and 5 bases for J, with a gap of 8 bases between the germline ends.